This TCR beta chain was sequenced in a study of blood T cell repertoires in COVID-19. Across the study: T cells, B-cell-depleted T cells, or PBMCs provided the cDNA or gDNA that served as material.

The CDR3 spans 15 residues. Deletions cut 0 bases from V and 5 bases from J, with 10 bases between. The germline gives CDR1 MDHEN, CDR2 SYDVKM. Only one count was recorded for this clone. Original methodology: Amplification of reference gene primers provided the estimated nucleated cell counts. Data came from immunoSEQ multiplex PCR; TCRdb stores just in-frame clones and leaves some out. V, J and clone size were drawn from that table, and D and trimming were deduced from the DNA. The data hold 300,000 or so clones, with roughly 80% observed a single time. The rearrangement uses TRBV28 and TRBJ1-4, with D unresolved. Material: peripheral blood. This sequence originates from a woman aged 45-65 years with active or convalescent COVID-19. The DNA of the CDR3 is TGTGCCAGCAGTTTATGGGAACAGAGAAATGAAAAACTGTTTTTT. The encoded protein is CASSLWEQRNEKLFF.